This TCR beta chain is drawn from a study of tumor and adjacent non-tumor tissue in lung cancer. Findings of the study overall: Normal lung showed higher cumulative top 100 clone frequency than tumor. Compared with tumor, normal lung showed significantly lower TCR diversity.

Trimming pared 0 bases from V and 5 bases from J, leaving 11 bases between. The germline V gene encodes CDR1 MNHNS and CDR2 SASEGT. The CDR3 has 14 residues. This clonotype occurred a few times. No antigen is known for it. A read error may explain this, as a much larger clone is one base away. Three rounds of nested PCR, following a modified ARM-PCR protocol, produced the TCRbeta library. A single record per CDR3 protein comes from TCRdb applying MiXCR to the multiplex PCR reads. Altogether under 95,000 distinct CDR3 sequences are present, roughly 80% being singletons, with the ten largest covering 40% to 65%. No cell sorting was done before RNA was extracted from the tissue. Distant lung tissue was collected more than 3 cm away from the tumor edge.

The chain joins TRBV6-1 to TRBJ2-7; tentative D call: TRBD1 (6 bases). The receptor was derived from a man between 60 and 75 years old with non-small cell lung cancer. The specimen was distant non-tumor lung tissue. CDR3 sequence (DNA): TGTGCCAGCAGTGAAGCGCTAGAGGGGGACGAGCAGTACTTC. This gives the protein CASSEALEGDEQYF.